The 21 T cell receptor beta chains in this list originate from one sample, sequenced in a study of beta chain features in type 1 diabetes listed by TCRdb under 2018. These receptors' targets are unknown. The method was the immunoSEQ multiplex PCR assay. The High Capacity cDNA Reverse Transcription Kit was used to reverse transcribe all of the isolated RNA, meaning that expressed TCRB transcripts were what got sequenced. The immuneACCESS repertoire file appears here via TCRdb, limited to in-frame rearrangements. These files lack a portion of the clones; in checked studies, under half of the deficit traces to unresolved V genes, and the cause of the others is not known. For this sample the table gives 200,000 to 300,000 clones, of which around 21% were detected only once. 0.028% of the sample lies in the top ten. Study-level results and caveats: Type 1 diabetes patients showed a moderate but significant shortening of TCRB CDR3 length in all four CD4+ subsets.

The sample consisted of naive CD4+ T cells from blood. Explained via the paper, the cell subset or site label denotes: true naive CD4+ T cells. These receptors originate from a woman aged 40 to 50 with type 1 diabetes.

V gene TRBV6-5 combines with J gene TRBJ2-3; D is uncertain. The CDR3 has 13 amino acids. Trimming removed 8 bases at V and 1 base at J, with 10 bases between. The germline V gene encodes CDR1 MNHEY and CDR2 SVGAGI. CDR3 in DNA: TGTGCCAGCGGCCTCGAGGGCACAGATACGCAGTATTTT. Translation: CASGLEGTDTQYF.

The chain is built from TRBV30 and TRBJ1-5; D gene unclear. V lost 1 base and J lost 2, with 12 bases in between. This CDR3 has 15 amino acids. Germline-derived CDR1 and CDR2 are GTSNPN and SVGIG (reference sequence). The CDR3 nucleotides read TGTGCCTGGAGTGGGTCGTGGGAGGGCAATCAGCCCCAGCATTTT. Translated: CAWSGSWEGNQPQHF.

The chain's CDR3 is CASSLVTREDTGELFF. The CDR3 bases are TGCGCCAGCAGCTTGGTTACCAGGGAGGACACCGGGGAGCTGTTTTTT. The V call is TRBV5-1, the J call TRBJ2-2; possibly TRBD2 for D (6 bases). Germline V gene lookup returns CDR1 SGHRS and CDR2 YFSETQ. V was cut by 0 bases and J by 3 bases, with 12 bases left in between. This CDR3 has 16 amino acids.

The gene calls are TRBV9 and TRBJ1-5; D is possibly TRBD1 (6 bases). Looked up from germline, CDR1 is SGDLS and CDR2 is YYNGEE. There are 14 residues in the CDR3. The V end was cut by 0 bases, the J end by 7 bases, with 11 bases between. The CDR3 region is CASSVEEGGQPQHF. CDR3 in DNA: TGTGCCAGCAGCGTAGAAGAGGGGGGGCAGCCCCAGCATTTT.

This clone turned up a few times. CDR3 protein: CASSGGQGREQYF. CDR3 nucleotides: TGTGCCAGCAGCGGAGGACAGGGACGCGAGCAGTACTTC. The gene calls are TRBV7-9 and TRBJ2-7, with 8 bases matching TRBD1. V gave up 5 bases and J gave up 6 bases; unmatched junction bases: 6. The CDR3 covers 13 residues. The V gene's germline CDR1 is SEHNR and CDR2 FQNEAQ (reference sequence).

The sample holds a few counts of this clone. The CDR3 loop reads CSVRQGSMNTEAFF. CDR3 DNA: TGCAGCGTGCGACAGGGTTCCATGAACACTGAAGCTTTCTTT. The gene calls are TRBV29-1 and TRBJ1-1; the match to TRBD1 covers 7 bases. This CDR3 region has 14 residues. Trimming at V came to 6 bases and at J to 0 bases, leaving 7 bases not matched to a gene. Germline V lookup: CDR1 SQVTM, CDR2 ANQGSEA.

The chain carries TRBV2 and TRBJ2-7, with D unresolved. V lost 6 bases, J lost 0 bases, and 6 bases lay in between. Germline loops: CDR1 SNHLY, CDR2 FYNNEI. The CDR3 has 12 residues. This CDR3 reads CASRVSSYEQYF. The CDR3 DNA sequence: TGTGCCAGCAGAGTCAGCTCCTACGAGCAGTACTTC.

This chain connects TRBV5-1 to TRBJ1-3, with D unresolved. V was cut by 2 bases and J by 4 bases, with 19 bases left in between. Germline V gene data show CDR1 as SGHRS and CDR2 as YFSETQ. The CDR3 is 17 amino acids. CDR3: CASSFSPVRSSGNTIYF. CDR3 nucleotide sequence: TGCGCCAGCAGCTTTAGTCCGGTCCGATCGTCGGGAAACACCATATATTTT.

The gene calls are TRBV6-5 and TRBJ2-7, with D hard to call. CDR1 MNHEY and CDR2 SVGAGI come from the germline V gene. V was pared by 0 bases and J by 7 bases, with 16 bases between. This CDR3 is 15 amino acids long. CDR3 in DNA: TGTGCCAGCAGTTACTCGAACCTACCCTTTTGGGAGCAGTACTTC. Translated: CASSYSNLPFWEQYF.

V is TRBV28 and J is TRBJ1-6, with TRBD1 matching over 11 bases. Germline-derived CDR1 and CDR2 are MDHEN and SYDVKM. Germline trimming cut 7 bases from V and 11 bases from J; bases unmatched to any gene: 4. The CDR3 extends over 13 amino acids. The CDR3 DNA sequence: TGTGCCAGCAAGGGACAGGGGGATCCACCCCTCCACTTT. Translation: CASKGQGDPPLHF.

In this sample, this clone turned up a few times. This rearrangement joins TRBV7-9 to TRBJ2-3; 7 bases are shared with TRBD2. In germline, CDR1 is SEHNR, CDR2 FQNEAQ (reference sequence). The ends lost 6 bases at V and 5 bases at J; junction bases unmatched: 8. The CDR3 loop spans 14 amino acids. Here the CDR3 DNA reads TGTGCCAGCAGTCAGTCGGGAGGACGAGATACGCAGTATTTT. Translating gives CASSQSGGRDTQYF.

This clone occurred once. The rearrangement joins TRBV5-1 to TRBJ2-1; 15 bases match TRBD2. V was clipped by 4 bases and J by 7 bases; unmatched bases: 9. Germline CDR1 is SGHRS and CDR2 is YFSETQ. The CDR3 is 17 amino acids. Written as DNA, the CDR3 is TGCGCCAGCAGCGTTCCGGGACTAGCGGGAGGCTTAAATGAGCAGTTCTTC. Translated: CASSVPGLAGGLNEQFF.

This clone was observed a few times. This sample also contains other DNA sequences that code for the same CDR3. V and J are TRBV5-1 and TRBJ2-7; D not resolved. CDR1 is SGHRS, CDR2 YFSETQ, per germline. V was pared by 0 bases and J by 1 base, with 8 bases between. The CDR3 sequence is 14 residues long. The CDR3 nucleotides are TGCGCCAGCAGCTTGGTCCCTCCTTCCTACGAGCAGTACTTC. Amino acids: CASSLVPPSYEQYF.

This clone was observed a few times. The gene calls are TRBV5-4 and TRBJ1-4; D remains ambiguous. This CDR3 spans 13 amino acids. V was cut by 0 bases and J by 8 bases, with 8 bases left in between. Germline loops: CDR1 SGHNT, CDR2 YYREEE (reference sequence). CDR3 loop: CASSLDAGEKLFF. Written as DNA, the CDR3 is TGTGCCAGCAGCTTGGACGCAGGAGAAAAACTGTTTTTT.

The chain carries TRBV5-4 and TRBJ2-1, with TRBD1 as a possible D gene (5 bases). There are 15 residues in the CDR3. V gave up 0 bases and J gave up 0 bases, with 7 bases separating them. The V gene's germline CDR1 is SGHNT and CDR2 YYREEE (reference sequence). The CDR3, as DNA: TGTGCCAGCAGCTTGGGACAGAGCTCCTACAATGAGCAGTTCTTC. Its protein product is CASSLGQSSYNEQFF.

The CDR3 DNA reads as TGTGCCGGGGTAGGGCTCTCGACTAGCGGGAGGGCCCGGGAGCAGTTCTTC. Its translation is CAGVGLSTSGRAREQFF. The V gene is TRBV30, the J gene TRBJ2-1, with TRBD2 matching over 14 bases. The trim removed 8 bases at V and 10 bases at J, leaving 19 bases unmatched. CDR3 length: 17 residues. The germline gives CDR1 GTSNPN, CDR2 SVGIG (reference sequence).

In this sample, this clone turned up a few times. The rearrangement links TRBV27 to TRBJ1-4, with 10 bases fitting TRBD1. The germline CDR1 and CDR2 sequences are MNHEY and SMNVEV (reference sequence). Trimming took 6 bases from V and 10 from J; bases not matched to a gene: 8. The CDR3 sequence is 14 residues long. CDR3 DNA sequence: TGTGCCAGCAGCATAGGGACAGGGGCGGGAAAACTGTTTTTT. It yields the protein CASSIGTGAGKLFF.

A few counts support this clone. The identical CDR3 is also encoded by other nucleotide sequences in the sample. The J gene is TRBJ1-1, the V gene TRBV7-9; no clear D. The CDR3 is made up of 13 amino acids. Looked up from germline, CDR1 is SEHNR and CDR2 is FQNEAQ (reference sequence). V lost 2 bases and J lost 2, with 6 bases in between. The CDR3 protein is CASSLTANTEAFF. The CDR3, as DNA: TGTGCCAGCAGCTTAACTGCTAACACTGAAGCTTTCTTT. Based on the CDR3 plus reference TRBV7-9 and TRBJ1-1, the full variable domain is DTGVSQNPRHKITKRGQNVTFRCDPISEHNRLYWYRQTLGQGPEFLTYFQNEAQLEKSRLLSDRFSAERPKGSFSTLEIQRTEQGDSAMYLCASSLTANTEAFFGQGTRLTVV.

This clone came up a few times. This rearrangement joins TRBV4-1 to TRBJ2-5; tentatively, D is TRBD1 (6 bases). The CDR3 runs to 14 residues. The V and J ends lost 1 base and 1 base respectively, with 7 bases between them. CDR1 and CDR2 (germline): MGHRA, YSYEKL. The CDR3 spells CASSQGRGQETQYF. The CDR3 nucleotides read TGCGCCAGCAGCCAAGGCAGGGGCCAAGAGACCCAGTACTTC.

The V gene is TRBV2, the J gene TRBJ2-5; 12 bases match TRBD1. CDR3 length: 15 amino acids. Germline lookup yields CDR1 SNHLY and CDR2 FYNNEI. V shed 4 bases, J shed 2 bases, and the junction held 2 bases outside the gene matches. DNA of the CDR3: TGTGCCAGCAGTGGGGACAGGGGGCGTCAAGAGACCCAGTACTTC. Its protein is CASSGDRGRQETQYF.

In its sample, this clone was seen a few times. The V and J genes are TRBV5-1 and TRBJ2-2, with 8 bases lining up with TRBD1. J gave up 5 bases and V 4 bases, and 10 bases lay outside the gene matches. CDR3 length: 16 amino acids. CDR1 and CDR2 from the germline V gene are SGHRS and YFSETQ. CDR3 sequence reads: CASSQSRDRYTGELFF. The CDR3, as DNA: TGCGCCAGCAGCCAAAGTAGGGACAGGTATACCGGGGAGCTGTTTTTT.